One and the same sample provided the 23 T cell receptor beta chains below, sequenced in a study of blood T cell repertoires in COVID-19. Produced via immunoSEQ multiplex PCR; TCRdb's table is partial and in-frame only. The sample yields a few hundred thousand clones, more than 80% seen once. The material sequenced was peripheral blood. The receptor source for this set is a woman of 80 years or more with acute or convalescent COVID-19.

The rearrangement uses TRBV28 and TRBJ1-4; 8 nucleotides align to TRBD1. CDR1 and CDR2 (germline): MDHEN, SYDVKM. The CDR3 loop spans 16 amino acids. V was clipped by 2 bases and J by 8 bases; unmatched bases: 10. CDR3 sequence (DNA): TGTGCCAGCAGTTTAGCTGCAGGGGGCGGTCACGAAAAACTGTTTTTT. It codes for CASSLAAGGGHEKLFF.

This clone was seen once. The gene calls are TRBV7-9 and TRBJ2-3, with 8 bases aligning to TRBD2. The germline gives CDR1 SEHNR, CDR2 FQNEAQ (reference sequence). The CDR3 is 15 residues long. Unmatched junction bases numbered 4, after V lost 5 bases and J lost 0 bases. CDR3 DNA: TGTGCCAGCAGCGTTCTAGCGGGTAGCACAGATACGCAGTATTTT. Its protein is CASSVLAGSTDTQYF.

The chain employs TRBV2 and TRBJ1-3, with 7 bases fitting TRBD1. The V and J ends lost 4 bases and 2 bases, in that order; junction bases with no gene match: 5. Looked up from germline, CDR1 is SNHLY and CDR2 is FYNNEI. The CDR3 extends over 15 amino acids. CDR3 region: CASSVVQGAGNTIYF. The CDR3 bases are TGTGCCAGCAGTGTCGTCCAGGGGGCTGGAAACACCATATATTTT.

This chain uses TRBV29-1 with TRBJ2-1; 12 bases align to TRBD2. The germline V gene encodes CDR1 SQVTM and CDR2 ANQGSEA. With V trimmed by 2 bases and J by 6 bases, 2 bases remained unmatched. The CDR3 spans 14 residues. The CDR3 sequence is CSVEPTSGSNEQFF. The CDR3, as DNA: TGCAGCGTTGAACCGACTAGCGGGAGCAATGAGCAGTTCTTC.

This rearrangement joins TRBV7-2 to TRBJ1-2; maybe TRBD1 (6 bases). The CDR3 runs to 13 residues. The germline CDR1 and CDR2 sequences are SGHTA and FQGNSA. V shed 3 bases and J shed 4 bases, with 9 bases lying between them. DNA for the CDR3: TGTGCCAGCAGCTTTGGCAGGGGCTATGGCTACACCTTC. The encoded protein is CASSFGRGYGYTF.

The chain carries TRBV11-3 and TRBJ2-1; 9 positions match TRBD2. The germline V gene has CDR1 SGHNT and CDR2 YENEEA. The CDR3 is made up of 13 amino acids. The V and J ends lost 11 bases and 3 bases, in that order; junction bases with no gene match: 5. In DNA, the CDR3 is TGTGCCTCAAGCGGGGGGTTCTACAATGAGCAGTTCTTC. Its protein product is CASSGGFYNEQFF.

The rearrangement uses TRBV28 and TRBJ2-7; D is uncertain. Trimming cost V 3 bases and J 0 bases, with 18 bases left between them. The germline CDR1 and CDR2 sequences are MDHEN and SYDVKM. The CDR3 runs to 17 residues. The CDR3 DNA follows: TGTGCCAGCAGTTTTCCGACTGGCGCCAGCCTCTCCTACGAGCAGTACTTC. It specifies CASSFPTGASLSYEQYF.

This chain links TRBV5-6 with TRBJ1-2; TRBD1 is a possible D gene (5 bases). The CDR3 runs 12 residues. Looked up from germline, CDR1 is SGHDT and CDR2 is YYEEEE. V gave up 5 bases and J gave up 3 bases, with 8 bases separating them. This CDR3 is CASRRGDYGYTF. The DNA of the CDR3 is TGTGCCAGCAGAAGGGGTGACTATGGCTACACCTTC.

The V gene is TRBV5-6, the J gene TRBJ1-1, with TRBD1 identical over 7 bases. CDR1 and CDR2 (germline): SGHDT, YYEEEE. CDR3 length equals 12 residues. J gave up 6 bases and V 4 bases, and 3 bases lay outside the gene matches. CDR3 region: CASSPGQAEAFF. Here the CDR3 DNA reads TGTGCCAGCAGCCCCGGACAGGCTGAAGCTTTCTTT.

The chain combines TRBV14 with TRBJ2-1, with D possibly being TRBD1 (7 bases). CDR1 is SGHDN and CDR2 is FVKESK in the germline V gene. V was cut by 4 bases and J by 5 bases, with 15 bases left in between. The CDR3 runs 15 residues. Here the CDR3 reads CASSRRDSPNNEQFF. The CDR3 DNA reads as TGTGCCAGCAGCCGGCGGGACAGCCCTAACAATGAGCAGTTCTTC. The full variable domain, in which reference TRBV14 and TRBJ2-1 provide the parts outside the CDR3, is EAGVTQFPSHSVIEKGQTVTLRCDPISGHDNLYWYRRVMGKEIKFLLHFVKESKQDESGMPNNRFLAERTGGTYSTLKVQPAELEDSGVYFCASSRRDSPNNEQFFGPGTRLTVL.

The V and J genes are TRBV5-4 and TRBJ2-5, with a possible D match to TRBD1 (6 bases). V was shortened by 4 bases and J by 2 bases, with 15 bases between the two germline ends. The CDR3 extends over 15 amino acids. Germline-derived CDR1 and CDR2 are SGHNT and YYREEE (reference sequence). The CDR3 spells CASSVTLGQQETQYF. The CDR3 nucleotides read TGTGCCAGCAGCGTAACCCTGGGACAACAAGAGACCCAGTACTTC.

The chain employs TRBV29-1 and TRBJ1-5, with D possibly being TRBD1 (5 bases). Germline CDR1 and CDR2: SQVTM and ANQGSEA. The CDR3 has 14 amino acids. V shed 4 bases and J shed 4 bases, with 14 bases lying between them. CDR3 nucleotide sequence: TGCAGCGTTGGGGGTAGGGGTGGGAATCAGCCCCAGCATTTT. Translating it yields CSVGGRGGNQPQHF.

CDR3 protein: CASSSGKGQYSNQPQHF. The CDR3 bases are TGTGCCAGCAGTTCAGGGAAGGGCCAATATAGCAATCAGCCCCAGCATTTT. This chain joins TRBV6-2 or TRBV6-3 and TRBJ1-5, with TRBD1 as a possible D gene (5 bases). The CDR3 sequence is 17 residues long. Germline CDR1 reads MNHEY; CDR2 reads SVGEGT. The V and J ends lost 4 bases and 0 bases respectively, with 16 bases between them.

J is TRBJ1-4 and V is TRBV3-1 (or the pseudogene TRBV3-2), with no clear D. The CDR3 runs 17 residues. From germline, CDR1 is LGHDT and CDR2 YNNKEL (reference sequence). Trimming pared 1 base from V and 6 bases from J, leaving 18 bases between. As DNA, the CDR3 is TGTGCCAGCAGCCAAGTTCGTCCCCGGAGGGCCGATGAAAAACTGTTTTTT. Translated: CASSQVRPRRADEKLFF.

The genes are TRBV27 and TRBJ2-7; TRBD1 might be the D (5 bases). The V gene lost 0 bases and the J gene lost 0 bases, with 9 bases spanning the gap. Germline CDR1 MNHEY, CDR2 SMNVEV (reference sequence). CDR3 length equals 15 residues. CDR3 loop: CASSLSPGNSYEQYF. CDR3 DNA: TGTGCCAGCAGTTTATCGCCAGGGAACTCCTACGAGCAGTACTTC.

This rearrangement joins TRBV27 to TRBJ2-5; 10 nucleotides agree with TRBD2. The germline V gene encodes CDR1 MNHEY and CDR2 SMNVEV (reference sequence). The CDR3 is 15 residues long. V lost 4 bases, J lost 5 bases, and 7 bases stayed unmatched. This CDR3 is CASSSPLSGRETQYF. CDR3 nucleotide sequence: TGTGCCAGCAGTTCCCCCCTTAGCGGGAGGGAGACCCAGTACTTC.

J is TRBJ1-2 and V is TRBV7-2, with D hard to call. Germline V CDR1 and CDR2: SGHTA, FQGNSA. V lost 3 bases and J lost 0, with 5 bases in between. There are 13 residues in the CDR3. The CDR3 DNA is TGTGCCAGCAGCTTTGGAGCTAACTATGGCTACACCTTC. Its translation is CASSFGANYGYTF.

This chain joins TRBV5-4 and TRBJ2-3; the match to TRBD2 covers 10 bases. Germline CDR1 reads SGHNT; CDR2 reads YYREEE (reference sequence). This CDR3 has 17 amino acids. J lost 0 bases, V lost 5 bases, and 9 bases had no gene match. The CDR3 coding sequence is TGTGCCAGCAGGACTTTCCTAGCGGGGGCTAGCACAGATACGCAGTATTTT. Its translation is CASRTFLAGASTDTQYF. The entire variable domain, with the rest obtained from reference TRBV5-4 and TRBJ2-3, is as follows: ETGVTQSPTHLIKTRGQQVTLRCSSQSGHNTVSWYQQALGQGPQFIFQYYREEENGRGNFPPRFSGLQFPNYSSELNVNALELDDSALYLCASRTFLAGASTDTQYFGPGTRLTVL.

The V gene is TRBV13, the J gene TRBJ1-5, with 8 bases fitting TRBD1. This CDR3 has 15 residues. In germline, CDR1 is PRHDT, CDR2 FYEKMQ (reference sequence). Germline trimming cut 5 bases from V and 3 bases from J; bases unmatched to any gene: 6. CDR3 in amino acids: CASSAGGRNNQPQHF. The CDR3 bases are TGTGCCAGCAGCGCAGGGGGCCGCAACAATCAGCCCCAGCATTTT. The whole variable domain, remainder taken from reference TRBV13 and TRBJ1-5, is AAGVIQSPRHLIKEKRETATLKCYPIPRHDTVYWYQQGPGQDPQFLISFYEKMQSDKGSIPDRFSAQQFSDYHSELNMSSLELGDSALYFCASSAGGRNNQPQHFGDGTRLSIL.

The J gene is TRBJ2-7, the V gene TRBV12-5, with 8 bases identical to TRBD1. Germline V gene data show CDR1 as LGHNT and CDR2 as FRNRAP. The V segment lost 6 bases and the J segment 4 bases; nucleotides outside the gene matches: 11. CDR3 length: 15 residues. Written as DNA, the CDR3 is TGTGCTAGTGGGTCCGGACGGACAGGGAGTTACGAGCAGTACTTC. Protein: CASGSGRTGSYEQYF.

V usage is TRBV16 and J usage is TRBJ2-7; 7 bases are a match to TRBD2. Germline V gene data show CDR1 as KGHSY and CDR2 as FQNENV. The CDR3 totals 17 residues. The V and J ends lost 2 bases and 0 bases, in that order; junction bases with no gene match: 10. Written as DNA, the CDR3 is TGTGCCAGCAGCCAAATCGAAGCGGGACGGAACTCCTACGAGCAGTACTTC. It yields the protein CASSQIEAGRNSYEQYF.

The J gene is TRBJ2-2, the V gene TRBV5-1, with 7 bases aligning to TRBD1. The V segment lost 7 bases and the J segment 9 bases; nucleotides outside the gene matches: 9. Germline CDR1 is SGHRS and CDR2 is YFSETQ. The CDR3 extends over 13 amino acids. The CDR3 is CASRTGPSRELFF. In DNA, the CDR3 is TGCGCCAGCCGGACAGGACCCTCCAGGGAGCTGTTTTTT.

This chain joins TRBV12-3 or TRBV12-4 and TRBJ1-1, with D uncertain. CDR3 length equals 13 residues. V was cut by 3 bases and J by 3 bases, with 8 bases left in between. The CDR3 loop is CASSFLQDTEAFF. CDR3 in DNA: TGTGCCAGCAGTTTCCTTCAGGACACTGAAGCTTTCTTT.